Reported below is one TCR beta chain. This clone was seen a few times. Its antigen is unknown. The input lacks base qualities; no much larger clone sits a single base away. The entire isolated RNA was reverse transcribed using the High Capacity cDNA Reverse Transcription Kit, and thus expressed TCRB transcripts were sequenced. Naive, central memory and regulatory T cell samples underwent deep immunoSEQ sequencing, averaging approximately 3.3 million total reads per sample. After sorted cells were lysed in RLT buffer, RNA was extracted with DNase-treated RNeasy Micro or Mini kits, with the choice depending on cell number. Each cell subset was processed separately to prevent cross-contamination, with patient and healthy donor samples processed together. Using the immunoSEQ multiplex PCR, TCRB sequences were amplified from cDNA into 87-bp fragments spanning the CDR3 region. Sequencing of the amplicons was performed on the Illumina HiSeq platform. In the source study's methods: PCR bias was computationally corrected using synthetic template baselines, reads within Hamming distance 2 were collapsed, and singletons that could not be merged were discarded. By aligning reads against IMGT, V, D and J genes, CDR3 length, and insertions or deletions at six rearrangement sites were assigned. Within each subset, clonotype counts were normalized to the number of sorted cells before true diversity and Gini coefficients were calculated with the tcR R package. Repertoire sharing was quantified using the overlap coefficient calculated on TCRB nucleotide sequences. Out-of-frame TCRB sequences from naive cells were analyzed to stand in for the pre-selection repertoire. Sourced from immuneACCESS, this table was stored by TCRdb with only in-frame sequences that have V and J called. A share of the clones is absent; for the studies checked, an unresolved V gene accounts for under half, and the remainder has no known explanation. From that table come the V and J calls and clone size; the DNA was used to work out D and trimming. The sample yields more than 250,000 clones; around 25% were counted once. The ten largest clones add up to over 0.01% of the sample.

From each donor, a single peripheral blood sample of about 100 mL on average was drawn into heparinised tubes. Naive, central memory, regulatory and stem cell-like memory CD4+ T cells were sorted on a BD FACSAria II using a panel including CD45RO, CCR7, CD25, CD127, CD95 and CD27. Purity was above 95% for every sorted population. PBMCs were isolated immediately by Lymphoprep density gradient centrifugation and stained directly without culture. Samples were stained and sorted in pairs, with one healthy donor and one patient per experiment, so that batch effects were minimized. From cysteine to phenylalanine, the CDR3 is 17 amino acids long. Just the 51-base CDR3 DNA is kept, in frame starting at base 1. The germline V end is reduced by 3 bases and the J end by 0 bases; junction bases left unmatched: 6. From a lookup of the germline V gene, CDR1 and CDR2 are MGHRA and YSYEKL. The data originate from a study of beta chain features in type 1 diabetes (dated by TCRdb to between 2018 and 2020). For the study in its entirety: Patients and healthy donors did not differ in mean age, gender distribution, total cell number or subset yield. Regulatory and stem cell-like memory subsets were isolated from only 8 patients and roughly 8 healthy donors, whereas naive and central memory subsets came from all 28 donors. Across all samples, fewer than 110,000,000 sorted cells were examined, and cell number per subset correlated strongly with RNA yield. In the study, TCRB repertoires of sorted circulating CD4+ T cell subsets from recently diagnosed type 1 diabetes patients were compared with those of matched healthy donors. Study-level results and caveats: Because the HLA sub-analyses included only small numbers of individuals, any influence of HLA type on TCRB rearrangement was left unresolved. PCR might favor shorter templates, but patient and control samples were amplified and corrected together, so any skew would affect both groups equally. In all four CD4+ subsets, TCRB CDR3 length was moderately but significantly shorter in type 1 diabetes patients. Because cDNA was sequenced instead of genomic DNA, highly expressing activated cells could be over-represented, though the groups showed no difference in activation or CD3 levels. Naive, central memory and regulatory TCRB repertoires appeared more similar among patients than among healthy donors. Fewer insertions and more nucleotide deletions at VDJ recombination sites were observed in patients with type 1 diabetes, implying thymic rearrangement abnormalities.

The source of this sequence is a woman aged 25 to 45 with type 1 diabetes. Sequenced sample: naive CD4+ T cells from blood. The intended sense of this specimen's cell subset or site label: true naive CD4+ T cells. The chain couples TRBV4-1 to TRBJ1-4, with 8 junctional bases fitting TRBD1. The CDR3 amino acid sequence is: CASSQGQVTATNEKLFF. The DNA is TGCGCCAGCAGCCAGGGACAGGTTACCGCAACTAATGAAAAACTGTTTTTT.